Presented here are 8 T cell receptor beta chains from one specimen sequenced in a study of blood T cell repertoires in COVID-19. Some clones are missing from TCRdb's copy, which holds only in-frame ones; the method was immunoSEQ multiplex PCR. The sample contains around 180,000 clones, 84% of which appear only once. Sequenced material: peripheral blood. The source is a human donor in a cohort sampled during active COVID-19.

This clone has just one count. V gene TRBV6-6 combines with J gene TRBJ2-1; tentatively, D is TRBD1 (6 bases). V lost 5 bases, J lost 4 bases, and 12 bases lay in between. The CDR3 runs 14 residues. Germline assignment: CDR1 MNHNY and CDR2 SVGAGI (reference sequence). CDR3 bases: TGTGCCAGCAGTCCCCGGGACACTTACAATGAGCAGTTCTTC. It is translated as CASSPRDTYNEQFF.

The chain recombines TRBV28 with TRBJ1-5, with 7 bases identical to TRBD1. CDR1 is MDHEN and CDR2 is SYDVKM in the germline V gene. CDR3 length: 16 residues. The V gene end was trimmed by 3 bases and the J gene end by 5 bases; junction bases not matched to a gene: 10. Written as DNA, the CDR3 is TGTGCCAGCAGTTTTCCCAACTTGACAGGGTATCAGCCCCAGCATTTT. Its translation: CASSFPNLTGYQPQHF.

The chain links TRBV27 to TRBJ1-5; tentative D call: TRBD1 (5 bases). Between the trimmed V and J ends, which lost 3 bases and 2 bases, there was a span of 14 bases. CDR1 and CDR2 (germline): MNHEY, SMNVEV (reference sequence). The length of the CDR3 is 16 residues. CDR3 DNA: TGTGCCAGCAGTTTTTCGGGGGGTGAAGGCAATCAGCCCCAGCATTTT. Translated: CASSFSGGEGNQPQHF.

This chain connects TRBV4-1 to TRBJ2-7; D is possibly TRBD1 (6 bases). Deletions cut 0 bases from V and 2 bases from J, with 17 bases between. Germline CDR1 reads MGHRA; CDR2 reads YSYEKL. The CDR3 spans 17 residues. The CDR3 DNA follows: TGCGCCAGCAGCCAAGACAACGGGGCAGGGGACGCCTACGAGCAGTACTTC. Residues: CASSQDNGAGDAYEQYF.

This chain uses TRBV27 with TRBJ1-2, with TRBD1 matching 8 bases. Looked up from germline, CDR1 is MNHEY and CDR2 is SMNVEV (reference sequence). The CDR3 sequence is 17 residues long. V lost 4 bases, J lost 4 bases, and 14 bases stayed unmatched. The CDR3 loop is CASSSRPHEDRGYGYTF. DNA of the CDR3: TGTGCCAGCAGTTCAAGGCCCCACGAAGACAGGGGCTATGGCTACACCTTC.

This clone was detected once. The chain uses TRBV30 and TRBJ1-4; possibly TRBD1 for D (6 bases). This CDR3 is 15 amino acids long. CDR1 and CDR2 from the germline V gene are GTSNPN and SVGIG (reference sequence). The V gene lost 3 bases and the J gene lost 7 bases, with 18 bases spanning the gap. Written as DNA, the CDR3 is TGTGCCTGGAGCGAGATAGGGGGGGTTGGTGAAAAACTGTTTTTT. Translating it yields CAWSEIGGVGEKLFF.

V is TRBV7-9 and J is TRBJ2-1, with D maybe TRBD2 (6 bases). The ends were cut back, 0 bases at V and 9 bases at J, with 18 bases in the middle. Germline V CDR1 and CDR2: SEHNR, FQNEAQ (reference sequence). The CDR3 runs to 16 residues. The CDR3 region is CASSLALARGGGEQFF. CDR3 coding DNA: TGTGCCAGCAGCTTAGCGTTAGCTCGGGGAGGAGGTGAGCAGTTCTTC.

The CDR3 here is CASSSGGTPQETQYF. CDR3 DNA sequence: TGTGCCAGCAGCTCGGGGGGGACGCCGCAAGAGACCCAGTACTTC. V usage is TRBV7-3 and J usage is TRBJ2-5; TRBD2 agrees at 8 bases. CDR1 and CDR2 from the germline V gene are SGHTA and FQGTGA. CDR3 length equals 15 residues. Trimming took 4 bases from V and 2 from J; bases not matched to a gene: 6.